This is a list of T cell receptor beta chains from one sample in a study of molecular identifiers for immune sequencing clone quantification. TCRdb re-analysed the PCR reads in MiXCR, keeping a single row per CDR3 protein. Counted here are under 650,000 distinct CDR3 sequences, about 20% occurring once; the ten biggest clones make up roughly 0.85%. The sequenced sample consisted of naive CD8+ T cells from blood, with Jurkat cell RNA spiked in. These receptors originate from a human donor in good health. Some libraries in this study had Jurkat cell RNA spiked in. The CDR3 runs from the conserved cysteine through the conserved F or W. Fields, in order: clone size, V gene, J gene, D gene, CDR3 DNA, CDR3 protein. D genes are given only for firm matches. Rows may omit the clone size; those that give it use once, few, many or a size class.

clone size: .
V gene: TRBV6-5
J gene: TRBJ2-7
D gene: .
CDR3 DNA: TGTGCCAGCGGTTATCCCGAGCAGTACTTC
CDR3 protein: CASGYPEQYF

clone size: many
V gene: TRBV19
J gene: TRBJ2-7
D gene: .
CDR3 DNA: TGTGCCAGTAGTTTGACCCTTTGGACCTTCGAGCAGTACTTC
CDR3 protein: CASSLTLWTFEQYF

clone size: few
V gene: TRBV20-1
J gene: TRBJ1-6
D gene: .
CDR3 DNA: TGCAGTGCTAGAGATGAGAGGCTCTATAATTCACCCCTCCACTTT
CDR3 protein: CSARDERLYNSPLHF

clone size: many
V gene: TRBV6-1
J gene: TRBJ2-4
D gene: .
CDR3 DNA: TGTGCCAGCGGGGATTGGTCTGGCCCATCGATTCAGTACTTC
CDR3 protein: CASGDWSGPSIQYF

clone size: .
V gene: TRBV9
J gene: TRBJ2-7
D gene: .
CDR3 DNA: TGTGCCAGCAGCGTAGATGGGGGACCCTACGAGCAGTACTTC
CDR3 protein: CASSVDGGPYEQYF

clone size: many
V gene: TRBV7-6
J gene: TRBJ1-5
D gene: .
CDR3 DNA: TGTGCCAGCAGCTTGTTGAGGTATAGCAATCAGCCCCAGCATTTT
CDR3 protein: CASSLLRYSNQPQHF

clone size: few
V gene: TRBV27
J gene: TRBJ2-5
D gene: .
CDR3 DNA: TGTGCCAGCAGTTTATGGCAGGGGACTGGGACCCAGTACTTC
CDR3 protein: CASSLWQGTGTQYF

clone size: .
V gene: TRBV4-1
J gene: TRBJ1-2
D gene: .
CDR3 DNA: TGCGCCAGCAGCCAAGGGACAGCTGCTAACTATGGCTACACCTTC
CDR3 protein: CASSQGTAANYGYTF

clone size: .
V gene: TRBV28
J gene: TRBJ1-1
D gene: .
CDR3 DNA: TGTGCCAGCACTGGTGGTCAGGGTTCGGGCACTGAAGCTTTCTTT
CDR3 protein: CASTGGQGSGTEAFF

clone size: many
V gene: TRBV6-5
J gene: TRBJ2-3
D gene: TRBD2
CDR3 DNA: TGTGCCAGCAGTTACAGGGCTAGCGGGAACACAGATACGCAGTATTTT
CDR3 protein: CASSYRASGNTDTQYF

clone size: .
V gene: TRBV7-6
J gene: TRBJ2-7
D gene: .
CDR3 DNA: TGTGCCAGCAGCTTAATAGGGGATGAGCGGTACTTC
CDR3 protein: CASSLIGDERYF

clone size: many
V gene: TRBV20-1
J gene: TRBJ2-3
D gene: .
CDR3 DNA: TGCAGTGCCCCCTTTCAAACAGATACGCAGTATTTT
CDR3 protein: CSAPFQTDTQYF

clone size: many
V gene: TRBV7-2
J gene: TRBJ2-1
D gene: TRBD2
CDR3 DNA: TGTGCCAGCACTCATGGACTAGCGGATTATGAGCAGTTCTTC
CDR3 protein: CASTHGLADYEQFF

clone size: many
V gene: TRBV15
J gene: TRBJ1-3
D gene: .
CDR3 DNA: TGTGCCACCAGCAGAGTTCCGGCAGCAAACTCTGGAAACACCATATATTTT
CDR3 protein: CATSRVPAANSGNTIYF

clone size: many
V gene: TRBV20-1
J gene: TRBJ2-7
D gene: .
CDR3 DNA: TGCAGTGCTAGCCCGGGGGCGGGCTCCTACGAGCAGTACTTC
CDR3 protein: CSASPGAGSYEQYF

clone size: many
V gene: TRBV7-2
J gene: TRBJ2-5
D gene: .
CDR3 DNA: TGTGCCAGCAGCTCAGACACGTACCAAGAGACCCAGTACTTC
CDR3 protein: CASSSDTYQETQYF

clone size: many
V gene: TRBV7-6
J gene: TRBJ1-1
D gene: .
CDR3 DNA: TGTGCCAGCAGCTCGCCGGGGGGTGGCACTGAAGCTTTCTTT
CDR3 protein: CASSSPGGGTEAFF

clone size: few
V gene: TRBV27
J gene: TRBJ2-1
D gene: .
CDR3 DNA: TGTGCCAGCAGTTTAGTGGGAACGTCCTACAATGAGCAGTTCTTC
CDR3 protein: CASSLVGTSYNEQFF

clone size: .
V gene: TRBV10-2
J gene: TRBJ1-2
D gene: .
CDR3 DNA: TGCGCCAGCAGTGAGAACAGTCTAAGTGATGGCTACACCTTC
CDR3 protein: CASSENSLSDGYTF

clone size: many
V gene: TRBV6-6
J gene: TRBJ2-4
D gene: TRBD1
CDR3 DNA: TGTGCCAGCAGTCCGACAGGGGGGGATTCGAACTTC
CDR3 protein: CASSPTGGDSNF

clone size: few
V gene: TRBV6-6
J gene: TRBJ2-7
D gene: TRBD2
CDR3 DNA: TGTGCCAGCAGTTACTCGAGTGGCCTAGCTTCGGGACTAGCATCGTCCTACGAGCAGTACTTC
CDR3 protein: CASSYSSGLASGLASSYEQYF

clone size: few
V gene: TRBV9
J gene: TRBJ2-5
D gene: .
CDR3 DNA: TGTGCCAGCAGCGTACAGGGAGGCGAGACCCAGTACTTC
CDR3 protein: CASSVQGGETQYF

clone size: many
V gene: TRBV28
J gene: TRBJ1-1
D gene: .
CDR3 DNA: TGTGCCAGCAGTTTAGGCAGAGGGGCTGAAGCTTTCTTT
CDR3 protein: CASSLGRGAEAFF

clone size: many
V gene: TRBV13
J gene: TRBJ2-3
D gene: .
CDR3 DNA: TGTGCCAGCAGCTTATCACCCCGGAGCACAGATACGCAGTATTTT
CDR3 protein: CASSLSPRSTDTQYF

clone size: many
V gene: TRBV23-1
J gene: TRBJ2-3
D gene: .
CDR3 DNA: TGCGCCAGCAGTCACCCGGGAGTACAGAGCACAGATACGCAGTATTTT
CDR3 protein: CASSHPGVQSTDTQYF

clone size: many
V gene: TRBV14
J gene: TRBJ2-4
D gene: .
CDR3 DNA: TGTGCCAGCAGCCAATTCGCCGCTGGCATTCAGTACTTC
CDR3 protein: CASSQFAAGIQYF

clone size: many
V gene: TRBV7-8
J gene: TRBJ2-1
D gene: .
CDR3 DNA: TGTGCCAGCAGCTTAGGGGTAGGAGTTAACAATGAGCAGTTCTTC
CDR3 protein: CASSLGVGVNNEQFF

clone size: many
V gene: TRBV11-2
J gene: TRBJ2-7
D gene: .
CDR3 DNA: TGTGCCAGCAGCTTAGGTGGGTCGGCGAGCTACGAGCAGTACTTC
CDR3 protein: CASSLGGSASYEQYF

clone size: many
V gene: TRBV20-1
J gene: TRBJ2-7
D gene: TRBD2
CDR3 DNA: TGCAGTGCTCGACGACTAGCGGGGGCCTCCTACGAGCAGTACTTC
CDR3 protein: CSARRLAGASYEQYF

clone size: many
V gene: TRBV6-2/TRBV6-3
J gene: TRBJ2-1
D gene: TRBD1
CDR3 DNA: TGTGCCAGCAGTTATCGTCGGGGACAGGGTCCCTACAATGAGCAGTTCTTC
CDR3 protein: CASSYRRGQGPYNEQFF

clone size: .
V gene: TRBV11-2
J gene: TRBJ2-2
D gene: TRBD2
CDR3 DNA: TGTGCCAGCAGCACGGGACTAGCGAACGGGGAGCTGTTTTTT
CDR3 protein: CASSTGLANGELFF

clone size: .
V gene: TRBV19
J gene: TRBJ2-2
D gene: .
CDR3 DNA: TGTGCCAGTAGTATAGGAGGAGGGCGTTCCACCGGGGAGCTGTTTTTT
CDR3 protein: CASSIGGGRSTGELFF

clone size: few
V gene: TRBV5-6
J gene: TRBJ1-5
D gene: TRBD1
CDR3 DNA: TGTGCCAGCAGCCTCAGGGGGGTCAATCAGCCCCAGCATTTT
CDR3 protein: CASSLRGVNQPQHF

clone size: many
V gene: TRBV20-1
J gene: TRBJ2-3
D gene: .
CDR3 DNA: TGCAGTGCTAGAGATCTCAACGGAGCCAGCACAGATACGCAGTATTTT
CDR3 protein: CSARDLNGASTDTQYF

clone size: many
V gene: TRBV4-3
J gene: TRBJ1-1
D gene: .
CDR3 DNA: TGCGCCAGCAGCCCTAACTACCGCGGGGTAAACACTGAAGCTTTCTTT
CDR3 protein: CASSPNYRGVNTEAFF

clone size: few
V gene: TRBV4-3
J gene: TRBJ1-1
D gene: .
CDR3 DNA: TGCGCCAGCAGCCAAGATCTTAGGGGGTGGCCTGAAGCTTTCTTT
CDR3 protein: CASSQDLRGWPEAFF

clone size: .
V gene: TRBV12-3/TRBV12-4
J gene: TRBJ2-3
D gene: TRBD2
CDR3 DNA: TGTGCCAGCAGTCCCGCCCGACTAGCGAGAGCAGATACGCAGTATTTT
CDR3 protein: CASSPARLARADTQYF

clone size: .
V gene: TRBV19
J gene: TRBJ1-5
D gene: .
CDR3 DNA: TGTGCCGGTACCCTGAATAGCAATCAGCCCCAGCATTTT
CDR3 protein: CAGTLNSNQPQHF

clone size: few
V gene: TRBV20-1
J gene: TRBJ2-7
D gene: TRBD2
CDR3 DNA: TGCAGTGCTAGAGAAACCGGGACTAGCGGGGGGGCCTATGGATCCTACGAGCAGTACTTC
CDR3 protein: CSARETGTSGGAYGSYEQYF

clone size: many
V gene: TRBV6-2/TRBV6-3
J gene: TRBJ1-5
D gene: .
CDR3 DNA: TGTGCCAGCAGTTACTCCCCTTTCGCCTATAGCAATCAGCCCCAGCATTTT
CDR3 protein: CASSYSPFAYSNQPQHF

clone size: .
V gene: TRBV30
J gene: TRBJ1-2
D gene: .
CDR3 DNA: TGTGCCTGGAGTGCCTCAGGTGGATATGGCTACACCTTC
CDR3 protein: CAWSASGGYGYTF

clone size: many
V gene: TRBV9
J gene: TRBJ1-1
D gene: .
CDR3 DNA: TGTGCCAGCAGCGTAGTTACAGGGATCACTGAAGCTTTCTTT
CDR3 protein: CASSVVTGITEAFF

clone size: .
V gene: TRBV29-1
J gene: TRBJ2-5
D gene: .
CDR3 DNA: TGCAGCGCTTGGGGTGGGGTGAAACTGTACCAAGAGACCCAGTACTTC
CDR3 protein: CSAWGGVKLYQETQYF

clone size: many
V gene: TRBV12-3/TRBV12-4
J gene: TRBJ2-3
D gene: .
CDR3 DNA: TGTGCCAGCAGGACTAAGTTCCTGAATACGCAGTATTTT
CDR3 protein: CASRTKFLNTQYF

clone size: many
V gene: TRBV27
J gene: TRBJ2-1
D gene: TRBD1
CDR3 DNA: TGTGCCAGCACGAGGGACAGGGCGGACAATGAGCAGTTCTTC
CDR3 protein: CASTRDRADNEQFF

clone size: many
V gene: TRBV29-1
J gene: TRBJ1-1
D gene: .
CDR3 DNA: TGCAGCGTACGGAGGGCCCCCAGGCGCGCTGAAGCTTTCTTT
CDR3 protein: CSVRRAPRRAEAFF

clone size: .
V gene: TRBV7-9
J gene: TRBJ1-3
D gene: .
CDR3 DNA: TGTGCCAGCACCGGGCCGAGCTCTGGAAACACCATATATTTT
CDR3 protein: CASTGPSSGNTIYF

clone size: .
V gene: TRBV7-9
J gene: TRBJ2-7
D gene: .
CDR3 DNA: TGTGCCAGCAGCTCTCTGGACTTCGACGAGCAGTACTTC
CDR3 protein: CASSSLDFDEQYF

clone size: .
V gene: TRBV24-1
J gene: TRBJ1-5
D gene: .
CDR3 DNA: TGTGCCACCAGTGATTCCCAATGGGATAGCAATCAGCCCCAGCATTTT
CDR3 protein: CATSDSQWDSNQPQHF

clone size: many
V gene: TRBV11-3
J gene: TRBJ2-1
D gene: TRBD2
CDR3 DNA: TGTGCCAGCAGCTTAGCTCCGGGACTAGCGGGAGACAATGAGCAGTTCTTC
CDR3 protein: CASSLAPGLAGDNEQFF

clone size: .
V gene: TRBV7-2
J gene: TRBJ2-3
D gene: TRBD2
CDR3 DNA: TGTGCCAGCAGCTTAGAAGAGACTAGCGGGGGGGGGACCACAGATACGCAGTATTTT
CDR3 protein: CASSLEETSGGGTTDTQYF

clone size: many
V gene: TRBV4-1
J gene: TRBJ2-1
D gene: TRBD1
CDR3 DNA: TGCGCCAGCAGCCACTCCGGCACCGGGACAGGGGGCTTTTCTGAGCAGTTCTTC
CDR3 protein: CASSHSGTGTGGFSEQFF

clone size: many
V gene: TRBV11-2
J gene: TRBJ2-5
D gene: TRBD1
CDR3 DNA: TGTGCCAGCAGCTCAGGACAGGACGAGACCCAGTACTTC
CDR3 protein: CASSSGQDETQYF

clone size: few
V gene: TRBV30
J gene: TRBJ2-1
D gene: .
CDR3 DNA: TGTGCCTGGGCTGGGAAATTCTTC
CDR3 protein: CAWAGKFF

clone size: many
V gene: TRBV20-1
J gene: TRBJ2-7
D gene: TRBD2
CDR3 DNA: TGCAGTAGGCGATCGGGACTAGCGGCCGAGCAGTACTTC
CDR3 protein: CSRRSGLAAEQYF

clone size: many
V gene: TRBV5-6
J gene: TRBJ1-5
D gene: TRBD1
CDR3 DNA: TGTGCCAGCAGCTTGGAGGCAGGGGGCTCTAATCAGCCCCAGCATTTT
CDR3 protein: CASSLEAGGSNQPQHF

clone size: many
V gene: TRBV7-8
J gene: TRBJ2-5
D gene: TRBD2
CDR3 DNA: TGTGCCAGCACCCGAGCGGGGGCAGGAGAGACCCAGTACTTC
CDR3 protein: CASTRAGAGETQYF

clone size: many
V gene: TRBV4-1
J gene: TRBJ2-5
D gene: TRBD2
CDR3 DNA: TGCGCCAGCAGCCCTGAGGGAGCTAGCGGAGCAATGTACCAAGAGACCCAGTACTTC
CDR3 protein: CASSPEGASGAMYQETQYF